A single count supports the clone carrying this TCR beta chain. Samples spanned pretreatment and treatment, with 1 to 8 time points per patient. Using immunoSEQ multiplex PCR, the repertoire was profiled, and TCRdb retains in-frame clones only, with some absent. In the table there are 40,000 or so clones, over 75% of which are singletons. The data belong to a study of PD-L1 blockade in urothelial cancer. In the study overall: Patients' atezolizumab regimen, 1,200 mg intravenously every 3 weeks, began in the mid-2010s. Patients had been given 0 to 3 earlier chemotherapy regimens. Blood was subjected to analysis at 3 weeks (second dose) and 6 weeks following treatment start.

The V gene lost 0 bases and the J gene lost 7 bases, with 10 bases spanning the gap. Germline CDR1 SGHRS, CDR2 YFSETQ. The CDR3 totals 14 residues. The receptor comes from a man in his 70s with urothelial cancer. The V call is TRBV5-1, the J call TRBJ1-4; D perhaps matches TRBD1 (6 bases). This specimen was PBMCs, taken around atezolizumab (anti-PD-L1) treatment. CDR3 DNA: TGCGCCAGCAGCTTGGGTCGGACAGCTGAAAAACTGTTTTTT. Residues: CASSLGRTAEKLFF. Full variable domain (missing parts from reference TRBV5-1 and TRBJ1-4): KAGVTQTPRYLIKTRGQQVTLSCSPISGHRSVSWYQQTPGQGLQFLFEYFSETQRNKGNFPGRFSGRQFSNSRSEMNVSTLELGDSALYLCASSLGRTAEKLFFGSGTQLSVL.